The entry below gives a single T cell receptor beta chain sequence along with its context. What it binds is unknown. Germline CDR1 and CDR2: KGHSH and LQKENI. CDR3 length: 18 amino acids. After removal of 6 bases from V and 1 base from J, the junction contained 14 bases not matched to a gene. The data belong to a study of cytomegalovirus exposure and HLA in healthy donors. Overall study findings and caveats: TCR beta V segments were, for the most part, productive about 90% or about 30% of the time in an earlier analysis. Later analysis identified a missense DCLRE1C variant that was linked to TCR beta V- and J-gene trimming.

PCR amplification relied on 60 Vbeta primers (plus 13 Jbeta primers). TCRdb keeps only in-frame clones here, not all; method: immunoSEQ multiplex PCR. Among some 150,000 clones listed, around four fifths were seen once. Material for sequencing was PBMCs. The chain combines TRBV18 with TRBJ2-7, with TRBD1 matching 11 bases. The sequence came from a man over 45 in good health and CMV-seropositive. This chain's CDR3 is CASSPGTGGPPRSYEQYF. The DNA for the CDR3 is TGTGCCAGCTCCCCTGGGACAGGGGGTCCTCCTAGGTCCTACGAGCAGTACTTC. Combining the CDR3 with reference TRBV18 and TRBJ2-7 gives the whole variable domain NAGVMQNPRHLVRRRGQEARLRCSPMKGHSHVYWYRQLPEEGLKFMVYLQKENIIDESGMPKERFSAEFPKEGPSILRIQQVVRGDSAAYFCASSPGTGGPPRSYEQYFGPGTRLTVT.